A single T cell receptor (beta chain) is shown here with its context. This sample was included in a study of T-cell reconstitution after alpha-beta-depleted transplantation in children. A library of TCRbeta sequences, prepared with unique molecular identifiers, was generated. TCRdb re-called the PCR reads with MiXCR, one entry per CDR3 protein. This repertoire shows some 530,000 distinct CDR3 sequences, approximately 12% found once; its top ten account for about 5%. J was trimmed by 6 bases and V by 6 bases; bases with no gene match: 11. Germline V lookup: CDR1 MNHEY, CDR2 SVGEGT. The CDR3 runs 15 residues.

The J gene is TRBJ1-5, the V gene TRBV6-2 or TRBV6-3; TRBD1 aligns across 7 bases. The specimen comprised PBMCs from the stem cell graft donor, sampled from the stem cell graft. The sequence was collected from a human donor who donated a stem cell graft to a child with combined immunodeficiency. In DNA form, the CDR3 reads TGTGCCAGCAGCACCTCTTGGACAGGCGGTCAGCCCCAGCATTTT. This gives the protein CASSTSWTGGQPQHF.